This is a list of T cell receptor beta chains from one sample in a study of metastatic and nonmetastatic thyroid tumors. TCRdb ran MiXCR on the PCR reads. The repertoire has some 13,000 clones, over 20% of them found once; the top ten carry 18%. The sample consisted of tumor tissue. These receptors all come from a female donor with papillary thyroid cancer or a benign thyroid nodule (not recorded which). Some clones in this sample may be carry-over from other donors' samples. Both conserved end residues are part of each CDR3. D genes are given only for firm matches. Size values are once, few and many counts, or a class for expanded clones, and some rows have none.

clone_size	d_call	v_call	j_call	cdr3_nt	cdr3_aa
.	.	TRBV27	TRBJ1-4	TGTGTCAGCAGTGGCCCGCCAGCGGGTCGTGAAAAACTGTTTTTT	CVSSGPPAGREKLFF
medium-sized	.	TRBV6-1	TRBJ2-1	TGTGCCAGCAGGCCGATAACTGGCTCCTACAATGAGCAGTTCTTC	CASRPITGSYNEQFF
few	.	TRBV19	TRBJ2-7	TGTGCCACCGGGACAACCTACGAGCAGTACTTC	CATGTTYEQYF
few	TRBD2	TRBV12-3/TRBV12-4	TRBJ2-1	TGTGCCAGCAGTTCGCGGACTAGTTATGAGCAGTTCTTC	CASSSRTSYEQFF
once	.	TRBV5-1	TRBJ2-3	TGCGCCAGCAGTTGGGTAGGTGCCCCCACAGATACGCAGTATTTT	CASSWVGAPTDTQYF
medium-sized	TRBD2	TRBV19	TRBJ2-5	TGTGCCAGTAGCCTACTAGCGGGGGGAGAGACCCAGTACTTC	CASSLLAGGETQYF
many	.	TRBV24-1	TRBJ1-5	TGTGCCACCAGCCCCGGGGAAAGCCAGCCCCAGCATTTT	CATSPGESQPQHF
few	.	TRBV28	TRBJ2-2	TGTGCCACCGTATACGCGAACACCGGGGAGCTGTTTTTT	CATVYANTGELFF
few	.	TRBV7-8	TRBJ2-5	TGTGCCAGCAGCTCGGGGGAGACACAGTACTTC	CASSSGETQYF
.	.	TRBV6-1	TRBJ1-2	TGTGCCAGAAGGCGGGCAGGGAACTATGGCTACACCTTC	CARRRAGNYGYTF
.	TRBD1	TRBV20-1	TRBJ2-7	TGCAGTGCTCGGACAGGCTACTCCTACGAGCAGTACTTC	CSARTGYSYEQYF
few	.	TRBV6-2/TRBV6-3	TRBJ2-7	TGTGCCAGCAGCCCCCAAGGCGTGCACGAGCAGTACTTC	CASSPQGVHEQYF
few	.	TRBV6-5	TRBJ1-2	TGTGCCAGCAGTTCCGATCCCGGGGGACGGAGCTATGGCTACACCTTC	CASSSDPGGRSYGYTF
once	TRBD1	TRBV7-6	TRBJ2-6	TGTGCCAGCAGCCATACCCCAGGGGGCTCCTCTCGGGCCAACGTCCTGACTTTC	CASSHTPGGSSRANVLTF
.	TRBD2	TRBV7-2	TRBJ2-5	TGTGCCAGCAGCTCTACTATCGGGGGGTCCAGTATGGTTACCCAGTACTTC	CASSSTIGGSSMVTQYF
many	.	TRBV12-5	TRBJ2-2	TGTGCTAGTGGTTTGGGCCATCCGAACACCGGGGAGCTGTTTTTT	CASGLGHPNTGELFF
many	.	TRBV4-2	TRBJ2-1	TGTGCCAGCAGCCAAGCGTTGCACAGGGTGAATGAGCAGTTCTTC	CASSQALHRVNEQFF
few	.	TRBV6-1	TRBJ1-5	TGTGCCAGCGTTTGGGGGGGGAGTCAGCCCCAGCATTTT	CASVWGGSQPQHF
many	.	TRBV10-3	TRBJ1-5	TGTGCCATCAGGAACGGGGACAATCAGCCCCAGCATTTT	CAIRNGDNQPQHF
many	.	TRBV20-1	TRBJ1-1	TGCAGTGCTCATAGGGGGGGGACTGAAGCTTTCTTT	CSAHRGGTEAFF
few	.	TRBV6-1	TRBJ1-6	TGTGCCAGCAGTACACTTTGGGGCAGCGGAAATTCACCCCTCCACTTT	CASSTLWGSGNSPLHF
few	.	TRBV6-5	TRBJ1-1	TGTGCCAGCAGTTATGTGAACACTGAAGCTTTCTTT	CASSYVNTEAFF
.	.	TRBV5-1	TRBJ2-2	TGCGCCAGCAGCCTGGGTCTTGATAGCGGCGACACCGGGGAGCTGTTTTTT	CASSLGLDSGDTGELFF
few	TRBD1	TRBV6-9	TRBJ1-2	TGTGCCAGCAGTTATAGACAGGGGGACTCTGGCTACACCTTC	CASSYRQGDSGYTF
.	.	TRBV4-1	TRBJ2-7	TGCGCCAGCAGCCAAGATCCACGGGCGCCTACCTCCTACGAGCAGTACTTC	CASSQDPRAPTSYEQYF
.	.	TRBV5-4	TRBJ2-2	TGTGCCAGCAGCCCTCGGAACTTAGGCGCCGGGGAGCTGTTTTTT	CASSPRNLGAGELFF
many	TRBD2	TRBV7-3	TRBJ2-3	TGTGCCAGCAGCGATGCTTTGTTAGCGGGAGGAAGGGCAGATACGCAGTATTTT	CASSDALLAGGRADTQYF
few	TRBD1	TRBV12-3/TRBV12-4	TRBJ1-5	TGTGCCAGCACCTCGACAGGGGGCGGCGTAGGCAATCAGCCCCAGCATTTT	CASTSTGGGVGNQPQHF
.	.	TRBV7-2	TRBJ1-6	TGTGCCAGCAGCTTAGAGCCAGGGAATTCACCCCTCCACTTT	CASSLEPGNSPLHF